This TCR beta chain was sequenced for a study of blood T cell repertoires in COVID-19. The repertoire was sequenced with immunoSEQ multiplex PCR; TCRdb's copy has only in-frame clones and lacks some. The sample has roughly 370,000 clones, 87% seen once; the top ten hold around 10%. Germline lookup yields CDR1 MNHEY and CDR2 SMNVEV (reference sequence). V shed 8 bases, J shed 5 bases, and the junction held 8 bases outside the gene matches. The CDR3 has 15 residues. Sequenced material: PBMCs or T cells enriched from blood (not recorded which). The receptor was derived from a woman between 50 and 59 years old who had recovered from COVID-19. This chain joins TRBV27 and TRBJ2-1, with 11 bases aligning to TRBD2. DNA of the CDR3: TGTGCCAGCTCCCCCCAACTAGCGGGAGACAATGAGCAGTTCTTC. Translation: CASSPQLAGDNEQFF.